This T cell receptor beta chain comes out of a study of regulatory T cells in long-lasting Graves disease. Details on this clonotype: What it recognizes is unknown.

Findings and limits, study-wide: Patients whose Graves' disease persisted exhibited lower TCR diversity than those newly diagnosed. Newly diagnosed disease favored TRBV20-1 and TRBJ2-1 over persistent disease.

Between the trimmed V and J ends, which lost 4 bases and 0 bases, there was a span of 16 bases. Germline-derived CDR1 and CDR2 are SGHDT and YYEEEE. The CDR3 totals 16 residues. The time point here: persistent/refractory GD, antithyroid drugs over 5 years with positive TRAb. Preparation of the TCR library used RNA extracted from PBMCs. Construction of the TCR beta libraries employed iRepertoire HTBI primers in conjunction with Arm-PCR of CDR3 regions. TCRdb redid the calling of the multiplex PCR reads with MiXCR, one entry per CDR3 protein. Among roughly 300,000 distinct CDR3 sequences listed, about 20% were seen once.

This sequence was found in a female donor with Graves disease. The chain carries TRBV5-6 and TRBJ1-1; D not certain. The material sequenced was peripheral blood mononuclear cells (PBMCs), taken when the disease was refractory, from a patient treated with antithyroid drugs. The CDR3 spells CASSEMTWTLNTEAFF. CDR3 DNA sequence: TGTGCCAGCAGCGAGATGACTTGGACGCTGAACACTGAAGCTTTCTTT. Complete variable domain (other parts from reference TRBV5-6 and TRBJ1-1): DAGVTQSPTHLIKTRGQQVTLRCSPKSGHDTVSWYQQALGQGPQFIFQYYEEEERQRGNFPDRFSGHQFPNYSSELNVNALLLGDSALYLCASSEMTWTLNTEAFFGQGTRLTVV.